This T cell receptor beta chain was recovered during a study of blood T cell repertoires in COVID-19. As for the study in general: Researchers got acute and convalescent COVID-19 samples from the United States, Italy and Spain.

Trimming took 4 bases from V and 8 from J; bases not matched to a gene: 6. CDR3 length: 14 residues. The germline V gene has CDR1 SGHDT and CDR2 YYEEEE. Source study methods: Amplifying reference gene primers gave estimates of nucleated cell counts. Clones were read by immunoSEQ multiplex PCR, and TCRdb kept only the in-frame ones, dropping some. The V and J calls and clone size were taken over from that table, and D and trimming were inferred from the DNA. The top ten hold 14% of the sample, which has roughly 190,000 clones, approximately 79% seen once. Sequenced sample: peripheral blood. The V call is TRBV5-6, the J call TRBJ1-4; TRBD1 matches at 9 bases. The clonotype was recovered from a man aged 25 to 45 with active or convalescent COVID-19. The CDR3 DNA sequence: TGTGCCAGCAGCCGCGGACAGGGGAGCGAAAAACTGTTTTTT. It translates to CASSRGQGSEKLFF.